This T cell receptor beta chain appears in the sequencing data of a study of shared clonotypes between healthy human individuals. The repertoire was sequenced with immunoSEQ multiplex PCR; TCRdb's copy has only in-frame clones and lacks some. The sample has about 2.4 million clones; approximately 93% are singletons. Per the germline V gene, CDR1 is ENHRY and CDR2 is SYGVKD. V gave up 3 bases and J gave up 0 bases; unmatched junction bases: 8. The CDR3 totals 17 residues. The J gene is TRBJ1-2, the V gene TRBV10-3; 9 positions match TRBD1. The receptor comes from a man younger than 35 in good health. Some clones in this sample may be carry-over from other donors' samples. The sample consisted of naive CD4+ T cells from PBMCs. Subset denoted: CD45RA+ positively selected. The CDR3 nucleotides are TGTGCCATCAGTGATACCGGGACAGGGCCTACTAACTATGGCTACACCTTC. It codes for CAISDTGTGPTNYGYTF.